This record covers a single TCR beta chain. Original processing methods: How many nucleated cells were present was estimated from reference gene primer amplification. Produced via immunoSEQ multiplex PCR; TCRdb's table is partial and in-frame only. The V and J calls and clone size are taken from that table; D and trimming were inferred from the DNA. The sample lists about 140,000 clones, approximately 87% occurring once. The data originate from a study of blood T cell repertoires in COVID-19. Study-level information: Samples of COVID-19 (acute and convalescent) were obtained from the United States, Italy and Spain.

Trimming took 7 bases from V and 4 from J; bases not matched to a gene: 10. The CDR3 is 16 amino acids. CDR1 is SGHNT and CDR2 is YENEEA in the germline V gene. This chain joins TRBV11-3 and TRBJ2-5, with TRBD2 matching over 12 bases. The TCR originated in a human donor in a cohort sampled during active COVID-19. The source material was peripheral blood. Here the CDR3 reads CASTQSPSGRGETQYF. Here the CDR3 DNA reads TGTGCCAGCACCCAGAGCCCTAGCGGGAGGGGAGAGACCCAGTACTTC.